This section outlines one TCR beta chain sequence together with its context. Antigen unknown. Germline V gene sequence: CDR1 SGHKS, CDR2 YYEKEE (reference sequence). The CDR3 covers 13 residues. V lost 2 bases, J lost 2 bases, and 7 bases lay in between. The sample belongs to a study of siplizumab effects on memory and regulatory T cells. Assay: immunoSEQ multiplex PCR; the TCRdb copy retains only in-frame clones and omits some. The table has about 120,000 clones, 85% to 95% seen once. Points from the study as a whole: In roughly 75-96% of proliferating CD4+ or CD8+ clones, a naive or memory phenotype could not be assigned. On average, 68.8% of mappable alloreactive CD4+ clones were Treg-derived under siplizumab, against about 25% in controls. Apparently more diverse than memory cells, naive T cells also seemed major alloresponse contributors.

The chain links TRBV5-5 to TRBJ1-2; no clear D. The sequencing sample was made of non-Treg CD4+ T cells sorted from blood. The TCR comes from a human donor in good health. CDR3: CASSLGQNYGYTF. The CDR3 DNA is TGTGCCAGCAGCTTAGGTCAGAACTATGGCTACACCTTC.